The present T cell receptor beta chain was sequenced within a study of vaccination and CD4 T cells after COVID-19. In the study overall: Convalescent patients gave post-COVID blood a median approximately 100 days post-diagnosis, range 35 to 161.

This clonotype showed up just a few times. As yet, its antigen is unknown. This sample's treatment: roughly nine-day PBMC culture with coronavirus spike peptide pools or control peptides (ViraFEST assay). Prior to the COVID-19 pandemic (2011-2018), the unexposed donor's CD4+ T cells were collected. T cells were expanded with peptide pools, and expanded clonotypes were identified by TCR sequencing. Researchers used the Oncomine TCR Beta short-read assay to sequence DNA from cultured CD4+ T cells. Genomic DNA was drawn out of CD4+ T cells grown in culture. TCRdb analysed the PCR reads with MiXCR anew, one entry per CDR3 protein. The sample yields about 5,000 distinct CDR3 sequences, 60% seen once. Germline V gene data show CDR1 as LNHDA and CDR2 as SQIVND (reference sequence). The CDR3 loop spans 15 amino acids. The germline V and J ends were trimmed by 5 bases and 5 bases, with 18 bases remaining between them.

This sequence joins TRBV19 and TRBJ2-5; D unclear. The clonotype originates from a human donor in good health. Specimen: CD4+ T cells from blood, cultured in vitro. CDR3 loop: CASSSKFRKVETQYF. The DNA for the CDR3 is TGTGCCAGTAGTTCCAAGTTTAGGAAGGTCGAGACCCAGTACTTC. Full variable domain (missing parts from reference TRBV19 and TRBJ2-5): DGGITQSPKYLFRKEGQNVTLSCEQNLNHDAMYWYRQDPGQGLRLIYYSQIVNDFQKGDIAEGYSVSREKKESFPLTVTSAQKNPTAFYLCASSSKFRKVETQYFGPGTRLLVL.